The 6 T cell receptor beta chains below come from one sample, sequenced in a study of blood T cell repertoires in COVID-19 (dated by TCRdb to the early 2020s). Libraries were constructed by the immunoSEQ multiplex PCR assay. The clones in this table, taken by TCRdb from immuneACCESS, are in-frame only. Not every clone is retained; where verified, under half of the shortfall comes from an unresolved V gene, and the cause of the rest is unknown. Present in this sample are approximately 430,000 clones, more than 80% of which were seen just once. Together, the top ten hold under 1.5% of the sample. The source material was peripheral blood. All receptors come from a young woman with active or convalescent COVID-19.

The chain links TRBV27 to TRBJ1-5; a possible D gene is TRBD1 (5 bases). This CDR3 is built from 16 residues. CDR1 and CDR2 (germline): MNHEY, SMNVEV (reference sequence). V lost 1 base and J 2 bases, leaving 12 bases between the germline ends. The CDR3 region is CASSLWGDAGNQPQHF. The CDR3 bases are TGTGCCAGCAGTTTATGGGGGGATGCGGGCAATCAGCCCCAGCATTTT.

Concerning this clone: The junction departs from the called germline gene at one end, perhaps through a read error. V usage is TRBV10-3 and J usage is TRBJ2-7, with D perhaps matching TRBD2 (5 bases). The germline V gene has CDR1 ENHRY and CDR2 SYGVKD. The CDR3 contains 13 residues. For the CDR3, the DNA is TGCGCCATCTCTGGAGCGGTCTCCTACGAGCAGTACTTC. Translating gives CAISGAVSYEQYF.

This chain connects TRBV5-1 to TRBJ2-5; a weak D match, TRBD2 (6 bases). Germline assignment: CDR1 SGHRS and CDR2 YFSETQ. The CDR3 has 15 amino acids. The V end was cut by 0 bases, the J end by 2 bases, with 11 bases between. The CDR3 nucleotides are TGCGCCAGCAGCTTGGGGGCGGGACCTCAAGAGACCCAGTACTTC. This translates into CASSLGAGPQETQYF.

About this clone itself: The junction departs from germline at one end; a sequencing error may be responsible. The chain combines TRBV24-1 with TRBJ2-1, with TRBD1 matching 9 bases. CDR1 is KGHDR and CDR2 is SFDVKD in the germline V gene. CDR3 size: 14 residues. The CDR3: CATSPGQGLNGQFF. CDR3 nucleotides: TGTGCCACCAGTCCGGGACAGGGTCTAAATGGGCAGTTCTTC.

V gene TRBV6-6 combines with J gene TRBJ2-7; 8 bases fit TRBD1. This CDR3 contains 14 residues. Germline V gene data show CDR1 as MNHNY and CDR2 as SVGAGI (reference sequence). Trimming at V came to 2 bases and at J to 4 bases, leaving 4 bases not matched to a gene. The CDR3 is CASSYVGQGYEQYF. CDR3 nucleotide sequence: TGTGCCAGCAGTTACGTCGGACAGGGTTACGAGCAGTACTTC.

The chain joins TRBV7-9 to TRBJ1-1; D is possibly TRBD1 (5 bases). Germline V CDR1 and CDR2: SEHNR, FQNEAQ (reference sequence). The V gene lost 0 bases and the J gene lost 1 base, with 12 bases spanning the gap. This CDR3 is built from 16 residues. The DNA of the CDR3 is TGTGCCAGCAGCTTAGCGCGGGACCATCGGAACACTGAAGCTTTCTTT. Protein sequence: CASSLARDHRNTEAFF. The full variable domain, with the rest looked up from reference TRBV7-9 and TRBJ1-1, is DTGVSQNPRHKITKRGQNVTFRCDPISEHNRLYWYRQTLGQGPEFLTYFQNEAQLEKSRLLSDRFSAERPKGSFSTLEIQRTEQGDSAMYLCASSLARDHRNTEAFFGQGTRLTVV.